This is a list of T cell receptor beta chains from one sample in a study of cytomegalovirus exposure and HLA in healthy donors. Only in-frame clones appear in the TCRdb table, and some are missing; sequencing was by immunoSEQ multiplex PCR. The sample contains 40,000 or so clones, around 70% of which appear only once. The specimen was PBMCs. Source of these receptors: a woman aged 25-40 years in good health and CMV-seronegative. Both conserved end residues are part of each CDR3. D genes are given only for firm matches. Rows may omit the clone size; those that give it use once, few, many or a size class.

D gene: NA; V gene: TRBV28; J gene: TRBJ2-1; clone size: NA; CDR3 protein: CASSLLNEQFF; CDR3 DNA: TGTGCCAGCAGTTTACTGAATGAGCAGTTCTTC
D gene: TRBD2; V gene: TRBV5-1; J gene: TRBJ2-7; clone size: NA; CDR3 protein: CASSLGGRVSYEQYF; CDR3 DNA: TGCGCCAGCAGCTTGGGCGGGAGGGTATCCTACGAGCAGTACTTC
D gene: TRBD1; V gene: TRBV10-3; J gene: TRBJ2-7; clone size: NA; CDR3 protein: CAISGQGAGREQYF; CDR3 DNA: TGTGCCATCAGTGGACAGGGGGCCGGGCGCGAGCAGTACTTC
D gene: NA; V gene: TRBV6-5; J gene: TRBJ2-7; clone size: NA; CDR3 protein: CASSPGGLSYEQYF; CDR3 DNA: TGTGCCAGCAGCCCCGGGGGGCTCTCCTACGAGCAGTACTTC
D gene: NA; V gene: TRBV5-1; J gene: TRBJ2-1; clone size: NA; CDR3 protein: CASSNREEGSYNEQFF; CDR3 DNA: TGCGCCAGCAGCAACCGAGAGGAGGGCTCCTACAATGAGCAGTTCTTC
D gene: NA; V gene: TRBV29-1; J gene: TRBJ1-2; clone size: NA; CDR3 protein: CSVDGERGDYGYTF; CDR3 DNA: TGCAGCGTTGATGGTGAAAGAGGAGACTATGGCTACACCTTC
D gene: TRBD2; V gene: TRBV29-1; J gene: TRBJ2-1; clone size: NA; CDR3 protein: CSVYPGLAGGRTGFF; CDR3 DNA: TGCAGCGTTTACCCGGGACTAGCGGGGGGACGGACTGGGTTCTTC
D gene: NA; V gene: TRBV9; J gene: TRBJ1-5; clone size: NA; CDR3 protein: CASSGFREGQPQHF; CDR3 DNA: TGTGCCAGCAGCGGCTTCAGGGAGGGTCAGCCCCAGCATTTT
D gene: TRBD2; V gene: TRBV7-3; J gene: TRBJ2-2; clone size: few; CDR3 protein: CASSPLAGGTGELFF; CDR3 DNA: TGTGCCAGCAGCCCCCTAGCGGGAGGCACCGGGGAGCTGTTTTTT
D gene: TRBD2; V gene: TRBV7-6; J gene: TRBJ2-2; clone size: few; CDR3 protein: CASSLGTSRSGELFF; CDR3 DNA: TGTGCCAGCAGCTTAGGGACTAGCAGGTCCGGGGAGCTGTTTTTT
D gene: TRBD1; V gene: TRBV5-1; J gene: TRBJ2-5; clone size: NA; CDR3 protein: CASSLGTGGQETQYF; CDR3 DNA: TGCGCCAGCAGCCTGGGGACAGGGGGCCAGGAGACCCAGTACTTC
D gene: TRBD1; V gene: TRBV11-1; J gene: TRBJ2-7; clone size: few; CDR3 protein: CASSVDRSLIYEQYF; CDR3 DNA: TGTGCCAGCAGCGTGGACAGGTCCCTAATCTACGAGCAGTACTTC
D gene: NA; V gene: TRBV10-3; J gene: TRBJ1-2; clone size: NA; CDR3 protein: CAISELENYGYTF; CDR3 DNA: TGTGCCATCAGTGAATTAGAGAACTATGGCTACACCTTC
D gene: TRBD2; V gene: TRBV9; J gene: TRBJ2-3; clone size: NA; CDR3 protein: CASSTTSGGADTQYF; CDR3 DNA: TGTGCCAGCAGCACGACTAGCGGGGGTGCAGATACGCAGTATTTT
D gene: TRBD2; V gene: TRBV7-2; J gene: TRBJ2-7; clone size: few; CDR3 protein: CASSSRHLTSGSGYEQYF; CDR3 DNA: TGTGCCAGCAGCTCAAGACACCTGACTAGCGGGAGTGGATACGAGCAGTACTTC
D gene: NA; V gene: TRBV27; J gene: TRBJ2-7; clone size: NA; CDR3 protein: CASRFGQLSYEQYF; CDR3 DNA: TGTGCCAGCAGATTTGGACAGCTCTCCTACGAGCAGTACTTC
D gene: TRBD2; V gene: TRBV9; J gene: TRBJ2-7; clone size: NA; CDR3 protein: CASSAGRGETYEQYF; CDR3 DNA: TGTGCCAGCAGCGCCGGGAGGGGTGAGACCTACGAGCAGTACTTC
D gene: TRBD2; V gene: TRBV18; J gene: TRBJ2-5; clone size: few; CDR3 protein: CASSPPGLAAGETQYF; CDR3 DNA: TGTGCCAGCTCACCACCCGGACTAGCGGCAGGGGAGACCCAGTACTTC
D gene: NA; V gene: TRBV6-1; J gene: TRBJ1-6; clone size: NA; CDR3 protein: CASRVRGTYNSPLHF; CDR3 DNA: TGTGCCAGCAGAGTACGAGGTACCTATAATTCACCCCTCCACTTT
D gene: NA; V gene: TRBV28; J gene: TRBJ1-5; clone size: NA; CDR3 protein: CASSLVVVVQPQHF; CDR3 DNA: TGTGCCAGCAGTTTGGTGGTAGTCGTTCAGCCCCAGCATTTT
D gene: NA; V gene: TRBV7-9; J gene: TRBJ2-1; clone size: NA; CDR3 protein: CASSRSRSHNEQFF; CDR3 DNA: TGTGCCAGCAGCCGATCACGCAGTCACAATGAGCAGTTCTTC
D gene: NA; V gene: TRBV30; J gene: TRBJ1-2; clone size: many; CDR3 protein: CAWSGQGYGYTF; CDR3 DNA: TGTGCCTGGAGCGGTCAGGGCTATGGCTACACCTTC
D gene: TRBD1; V gene: TRBV19; J gene: TRBJ1-1; clone size: few; CDR3 protein: CASSPQGAITEAFF; CDR3 DNA: TGTGCCAGTAGTCCCCAGGGGGCGATCACTGAAGCTTTCTTT
D gene: NA; V gene: TRBV15; J gene: TRBJ1-5; clone size: NA; CDR3 protein: CATSRGSEANQPQHF; CDR3 DNA: TGTGCCACCAGCAGAGGAAGTGAGGCTAATCAGCCCCAGCATTTT
D gene: NA; V gene: TRBV19; J gene: TRBJ2-3; clone size: NA; CDR3 protein: CASTAGASTDTQYF; CDR3 DNA: TGTGCCAGTACTGCAGGGGCTAGCACAGATACGCAGTATTTT
D gene: NA; V gene: TRBV7-7; J gene: TRBJ2-5; clone size: NA; CDR3 protein: CASSLAGTQETQYF; CDR3 DNA: TGTGCCAGCAGCCTAGCCGGGACACAAGAGACCCAGTACTTC
D gene: NA; V gene: TRBV6-1; J gene: TRBJ2-1; clone size: NA; CDR3 protein: CASSEDRSLYNEQFF; CDR3 DNA: TGTGCCAGCAGTGAGGACAGATCGCTCTACAATGAGCAGTTCTTC
D gene: NA; V gene: TRBV2; J gene: TRBJ1-1; clone size: NA; CDR3 protein: CACLQGINTEAFF; CDR3 DNA: TGTGCCTGCCTACAGGGTATAAACACTGAAGCTTTCTTT
D gene: TRBD2; V gene: TRBV4-2; J gene: TRBJ2-1; clone size: NA; CDR3 protein: CASSQDGAGGFNEQFF; CDR3 DNA: TGTGCCAGCAGCCAAGATGGAGCGGGGGGGTTCAATGAGCAGTTCTTC
D gene: TRBD1; V gene: TRBV5-4; J gene: TRBJ1-4; clone size: NA; CDR3 protein: CASSLEGTGILF; CDR3 DNA: TGTGCCAGCAGCTTGGAAGGGACAGGGATTCTTTTT
D gene: NA; V gene: TRBV29-1; J gene: TRBJ2-1; clone size: NA; CDR3 protein: CSVERRYAGSYNEQFF; CDR3 DNA: TGCAGCGTTGAACGTAGATACGCTGGCTCCTACAATGAGCAGTTCTTC
D gene: NA; V gene: TRBV6-5; J gene: TRBJ2-7; clone size: medium-sized; CDR3 protein: CASHRETNEQYF; CDR3 DNA: TGTGCCAGCCACAGGGAAACCAACGAGCAGTACTTC
D gene: NA; V gene: TRBV6-5; J gene: TRBJ1-6; clone size: NA; CDR3 protein: CASSPPGGKGPLHF; CDR3 DNA: TGTGCCAGCAGTCCCCCGGGGGGCAAGGGGCCCCTCCACTTT
D gene: NA; V gene: TRBV28; J gene: TRBJ1-5; clone size: few; CDR3 protein: CATHRDGQPQHF; CDR3 DNA: TGTGCCACTCACAGGGATGGTCAGCCCCAGCATTTT
D gene: NA; V gene: TRBV5-1; J gene: TRBJ2-1; clone size: NA; CDR3 protein: CASSLADYNEQFF; CDR3 DNA: TGCGCCAGCAGCTTGGCAGACTACAATGAGCAGTTCTTC
D gene: NA; V gene: TRBV4-1; J gene: TRBJ2-5; clone size: NA; CDR3 protein: CASSQVMASDKYQETQYF; CDR3 DNA: TGCGCCAGCAGCCAAGTAATGGCGTCAGACAAGTACCAAGAGACCCAGTACTTC
D gene: NA; V gene: TRBV16; J gene: TRBJ1-2; clone size: NA; CDR3 protein: CASSQSGVRGGDGYTF; CDR3 DNA: TGTGCCAGCAGCCAATCGGGGGTTAGGGGAGGCGATGGCTACACCTTC
D gene: NA; V gene: TRBV28; J gene: TRBJ1-4; clone size: few; CDR3 protein: CASSLPGHEKLFF; CDR3 DNA: TGTGCCAGCAGTTTACCAGGGCATGAAAAACTGTTTTTT
D gene: NA; V gene: TRBV7-2; J gene: TRBJ1-3; clone size: NA; CDR3 protein: CASSLGTINAGNTIYF; CDR3 DNA: TGTGCCAGCAGCTTAGGAACAATTAATGCTGGAAACACCATATATTTT
D gene: TRBD1; V gene: TRBV27; J gene: TRBJ1-1; clone size: NA; CDR3 protein: CASSFHTYGTGEAFF; CDR3 DNA: TGTGCCAGCAGCTTCCATACCTACGGGACAGGGGAGGCTTTCTTT
D gene: NA; V gene: TRBV19; J gene: TRBJ1-1; clone size: NA; CDR3 protein: CASTLRSQYEAFF; CDR3 DNA: TGTGCCAGTACTCTGAGATCACAGTATGAAGCTTTCTTT
D gene: NA; V gene: TRBV18; J gene: TRBJ1-4; clone size: NA; CDR3 protein: CATGLAGGREKLFF; CDR3 DNA: TGTGCCACCGGCCTTGCGGGAGGGCGTGAAAAACTGTTTTTT
D gene: TRBD2; V gene: TRBV5-1; J gene: TRBJ2-7; clone size: NA; CDR3 protein: CASSLAARAGGSREQYF; CDR3 DNA: TGCGCCAGCAGCTTGGCCGCGCGGGCGGGGGGGTCGCGAGAGCAGTACTTC
D gene: NA; V gene: TRBV15; J gene: TRBJ2-6; clone size: few; CDR3 protein: CATSTHQGSGANVLTF; CDR3 DNA: TGTGCCACCAGCACGCATCAGGGCTCTGGGGCCAACGTCCTGACTTTC
D gene: NA; V gene: TRBV6-6; J gene: TRBJ2-2; clone size: NA; CDR3 protein: CASSPGAEGTTGELFF; CDR3 DNA: TGTGCCAGCAGCCCCGGGGCGGAGGGGACTACCGGGGAGCTGTTTTTT
D gene: TRBD1; V gene: TRBV2; J gene: TRBJ2-5; clone size: NA; CDR3 protein: CASITDRAETQYF; CDR3 DNA: TGTGCCAGCATTACGGACAGGGCGGAGACCCAGTACTTC
D gene: TRBD2; V gene: TRBV28; J gene: TRBJ2-7; clone size: once; CDR3 protein: CASSFRLAGSYEQYF; CDR3 DNA: TGTGCCAGCAGTTTCAGACTAGCGGGATCTTACGAGCAGTACTTC
D gene: TRBD1; V gene: TRBV4-1; J gene: TRBJ1-2; clone size: few; CDR3 protein: CASSQDSPKDRGPGDYGYTF; CDR3 DNA: TGCGCCAGCAGCCAAGATTCACCAAAAGACAGGGGACCGGGCGACTATGGCTACACCTTC
D gene: NA; V gene: TRBV7-9; J gene: TRBJ1-1; clone size: few; CDR3 protein: CASRGGGGRGVWNTEAFF; CDR3 DNA: TGTGCCAGCAGAGGTGGCGGGGGCAGGGGAGTTTGGAACACTGAAGCTTTCTTT
D gene: NA; V gene: TRBV6-1; J gene: TRBJ1-4; clone size: few; CDR3 protein: CASSDRNPGQTIINEKLFF; CDR3 DNA: TGTGCCAGCAGTGACAGGAACCCCGGACAGACCATCATTAATGAAAAACTGTTTTTT
D gene: NA; V gene: TRBV30; J gene: TRBJ1-4; clone size: once; CDR3 protein: CVLERGSNEKLFF; CDR3 DNA: TGTGTCCTGGAGAGGGGGTCTAATGAAAAACTGTTTTTT
D gene: TRBD1; V gene: TRBV2; J gene: TRBJ1-1; clone size: NA; CDR3 protein: CASTGQGGGTEAFF; CDR3 DNA: TGTGCCAGCACGGGACAGGGAGGCGGCACTGAAGCTTTCTTT
D gene: NA; V gene: TRBV4-2; J gene: TRBJ2-2; clone size: NA; CDR3 protein: CASETNTGELFF; CDR3 DNA: TGTGCCAGCGAAACTAACACCGGGGAGCTGTTTTTT
D gene: TRBD2; V gene: TRBV30; J gene: TRBJ2-6; clone size: NA; CDR3 protein: CAWAGGVPFSGANVLTF; CDR3 DNA: TGTGCCTGGGCGGGAGGGGTCCCGTTTTCTGGGGCCAACGTCCTGACTTTC
D gene: TRBD1; V gene: TRBV7-9; J gene: TRBJ1-2; clone size: NA; CDR3 protein: CASSTSGTGGRYTF; CDR3 DNA: TGTGCCAGCAGCACTTCCGGGACAGGGGGGCGCTACACCTTC